The T cell receptor beta chain described here comes from a study of T cell responses to AZD1222 COVID-19 vaccine. Note on this clone: The antigen is not known.

Study observations and caveats: In a largely white British group with more females than males, clonal diversity was possibly underestimated.

TCRdb's copy holds only in-frame clones and misses some; the assay was immunoSEQ multiplex PCR. The sample lists 90,000 to 150,000 clones; 70% to 90% were seen once. The origin of this receptor is an adult in good health. The sequencing used peripheral blood, collected on day 0 of AZD1222 vaccination.

The CDR3: CASSPPAPSTDTQYF. The CDR3 nucleotides are TGTGCCAGCAGCCCCCCGGCACCTAGCACAGATACGCAGTATTTT. The chain uses TRBV11-2 and TRBJ2-3; the D is unclear. Trimming shortened V by 5 bases and J by 0 bases, and 12 bases separated the two germline ends. Germline CDR1 reads SGHAT; CDR2 reads FQNNGV. CDR3 length: 15 amino acids. Combining the CDR3 with reference TRBV11-2 and TRBJ2-3 gives the whole variable domain EAGVAQSPRYKIIEKRQSVAFWCNPISGHATLYWYQQILGQGPKLLIQFQNNGVVDDSQLPKDRFSAERLKGVDSTLKIQPAKLEDSAVYLCASSPPAPSTDTQYFGPGTRLTVL.